This record concerns one TCR beta chain sequence. This clone's antigen is unknown. No much larger clone is present one base from it, and per-base qualities are unavailable. One collaborating source in Seattle enrolled patients while the patients were actively infected and followed the patients over time throughout the course of disease. Each collaborating institution followed its own protocols to collect whole blood in K2EDTA tubes. For TCRbeta analysis, collaborators shipped samples in one of three forms: frozen whole blood, isolated PBMCs, or DNA extracted from either of those sample types. The entry originates in a study of blood T cell repertoires in COVID-19 (dated by TCRdb to the early 2020s). With respect to the entire study: The collaborator samples originated in the United States, Italy and Spain and spanned the acute and convalescent phases of COVID-19. Where HLA class I and class II types were available, the types were taken from metadata supplied by the sample provider, not from assay-based typing. The dataset comprised deeply sampled blood TCRbeta repertoires from subjects exposed to, actively infected with, or recovered from COVID-19. The samples were drawn from the first 160 participants of the ongoing ImmuneRACE study and from 1,254 subjects provided by 6 global collaborators. The sample metadata nearly always contained a de-identified subject ID, COVID-19 status, age in years and sex. The repertoires were made available in a free public database intended to serve as a resource for research on the immune response to SARS-CoV-2. The material from the prospective study consisted of cDNA or gDNA derived from T cells, B-cell-depleted T cells, or PBMCs. The research as a whole found: How much clinical and demographic metadata was included differed by source and by participant, and the metadata was provided uncurated.

The germline V gene specifies MNHEY as CDR1 and SVGEGT as CDR2. Trimming at the junction amounts to 5 bases on V and 7 bases on J, and the germline ends lie 21 bases apart. The CDR3 runs 16 amino acids, cysteine and phenylalanine included. Only the CDR3 portion is preserved as DNA: 48 bases, with reading frame beginning at the first base. The immunoSEQ Assay, a bias-controlled multiplex PCR, was used to amplify TCRbeta CDR3 regions from genomic DNA. On the authors' methods: Within the assay, amplification of reference gene primers was used to estimate how many nucleated cells each sample contained. To quantify the absolute abundance of each unique TCRbeta CDR3 rearrangement, sequence reads were collapsed and filtered. For each sample, productive Simpson clonality was calculated as the square root of Simpson's diversity index over productive rearrangements. The source is immuneACCESS, and TCRdb retained only in-frame sequences with V and J called. Part of the clones is not carried over; for the studies checked, unresolved V genes explain less than half of this, and the remainder is unexplained. From that table come the V and J calls and clone size; the DNA was used to work out D and trimming. The sample records 84,000 or so clones, roughly 80% of which are singletons. 6.3% of the sample is held by the ten biggest clonotypes.

Sequenced sample: peripheral blood. This receptor was obtained from a man in his 70s with COVID-19, enrolled during active disease. The sequence is built from TRBV6-2 or TRBV6-3 and TRBJ2-1; the D segment could be TRBD2, given 6 matching bases. The CDR3 reads CASSKLAAQGTNEQFF. The DNA is TGTGCCAGCAGTAAATTAGCGGCCCAGGGAACGAATGAGCAGTTCTTC.